Reported below is one TCR beta chain. Germline CDR1 reads SGHTA; CDR2 reads FQGNSA. Trimming cost V 2 bases and J 1 base, with 9 bases left between them. The CDR3 is 15 amino acids. The data belong to a study of cytomegalovirus exposure and HLA in healthy donors. Primers for the PCR totalled 60 Vbeta and 13 Jbeta. Using immunoSEQ multiplex PCR, the repertoire was profiled, and TCRdb retains in-frame clones only, with some absent. This sample has some 100,000 clones, with approximately 77% found just once. The sequence was obtained from a male donor in good health and CMV-seropositive. This chain links TRBV7-2 with TRBJ1-3; D is unresolved. Sequenced: PBMCs. The CDR3 loop reads CASSLMQKSGNTIYF. Written as DNA, the CDR3 is TGTGCCAGCAGCTTAATGCAGAAATCTGGAAACACCATATATTTT.